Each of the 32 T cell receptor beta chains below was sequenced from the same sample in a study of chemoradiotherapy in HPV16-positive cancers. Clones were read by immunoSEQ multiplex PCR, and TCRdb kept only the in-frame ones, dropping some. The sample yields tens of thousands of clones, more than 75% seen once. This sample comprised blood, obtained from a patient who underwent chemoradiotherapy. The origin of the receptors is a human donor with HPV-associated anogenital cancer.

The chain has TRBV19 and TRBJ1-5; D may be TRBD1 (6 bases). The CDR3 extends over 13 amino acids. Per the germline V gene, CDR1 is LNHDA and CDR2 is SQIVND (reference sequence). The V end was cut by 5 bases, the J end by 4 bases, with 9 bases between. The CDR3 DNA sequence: TGTGCCAGTAGTCCACAGGGAAATCAGCCCCAGCATTTT. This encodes CASSPQGNQPQHF.

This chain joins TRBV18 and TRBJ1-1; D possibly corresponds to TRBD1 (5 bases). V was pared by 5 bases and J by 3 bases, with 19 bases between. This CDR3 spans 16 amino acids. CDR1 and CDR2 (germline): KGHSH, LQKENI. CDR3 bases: TGTGCCAGCTCAGCAGGGATCCAGAGTTTGGACACTGAAGCTTTCTTT. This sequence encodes CASSAGIQSLDTEAFF. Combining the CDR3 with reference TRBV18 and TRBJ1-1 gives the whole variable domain NAGVMQNPRHLVRRRGQEARLRCSPMKGHSHVYWYRQLPEEGLKFMVYLQKENIIDESGMPKERFSAEFPKEGPSILRIQQVVRGDSAAYFCASSAGIQSLDTEAFFGQGTRLTVV.

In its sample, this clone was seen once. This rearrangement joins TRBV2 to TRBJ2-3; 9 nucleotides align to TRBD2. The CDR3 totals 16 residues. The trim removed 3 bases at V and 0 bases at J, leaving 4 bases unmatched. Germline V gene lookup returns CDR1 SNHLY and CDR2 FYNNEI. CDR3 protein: CASSDWRGGSTDTQYF. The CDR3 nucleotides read TGTGCCAGCAGTGATTGGCGGGGGGGTAGCACAGATACGCAGTATTTT.

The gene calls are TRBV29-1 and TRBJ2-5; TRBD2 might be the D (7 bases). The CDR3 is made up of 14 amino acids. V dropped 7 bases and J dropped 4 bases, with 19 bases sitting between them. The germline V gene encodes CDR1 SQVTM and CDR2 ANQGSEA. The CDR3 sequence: CSAPHGGLGETQYF. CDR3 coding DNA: TGCAGCGCCCCTCACGGGGGGCTAGGAGAGACCCAGTACTTC.

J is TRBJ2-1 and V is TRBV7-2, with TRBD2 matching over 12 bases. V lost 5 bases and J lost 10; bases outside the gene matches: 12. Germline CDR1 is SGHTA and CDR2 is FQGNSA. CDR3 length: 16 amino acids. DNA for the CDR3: TGTGCCAGCAGCCCTCTCCTAGCGGGGGGGGCCCTGGAGCAGTTCTTC. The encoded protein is CASSPLLAGGALEQFF.

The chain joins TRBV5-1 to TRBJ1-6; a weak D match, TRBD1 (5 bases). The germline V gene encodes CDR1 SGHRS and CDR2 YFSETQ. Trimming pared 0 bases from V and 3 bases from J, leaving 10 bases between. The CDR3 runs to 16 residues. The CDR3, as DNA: TGCGCCAGCAGCTTGGATGGGACCTACTATAATTCACCCCTCCACTTT. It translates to CASSLDGTYYNSPLHF. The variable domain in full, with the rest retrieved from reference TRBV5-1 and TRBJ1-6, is KAGVTQTPRYLIKTRGQQVTLSCSPISGHRSVSWYQQTPGQGLQFLFEYFSETQRNKGNFPGRFSGRQFSNSRSEMNVSTLELGDSALYLCASSLDGTYYNSPLHFGNGTRLTVT.

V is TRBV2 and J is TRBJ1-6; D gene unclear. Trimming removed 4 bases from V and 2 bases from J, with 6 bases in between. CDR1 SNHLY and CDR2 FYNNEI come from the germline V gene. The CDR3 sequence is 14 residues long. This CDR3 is CASSVQPYNSPLHF. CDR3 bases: TGTGCCAGCAGTGTGCAACCCTATAATTCACCCCTCCACTTT. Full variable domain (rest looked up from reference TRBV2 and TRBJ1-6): EPEVTQTPSHQVTQMGQEVILRCVPISNHLYFYWYRQILGQKVEFLVSFYNNEISEKSEIFDDQFSVERPDGSNFTLKIRSTKLEDSAMYFCASSVQPYNSPLHFGNGTRLTVT.

The chain's CDR3 is CASSSLAKQFF. CDR3 nucleotide sequence: TGTGCCAGCAGCTCCCTAGCGAAGCAGTTCTTC. The rearrangement joins TRBV7-2 to TRBJ2-1; possibly TRBD2 for D (6 bases). Per germline, CDR1 SGHTA and CDR2 FQGNSA. Trimming left V 4 bases short and J 11 bases short, with 9 bases between. There are 11 residues in the CDR3.

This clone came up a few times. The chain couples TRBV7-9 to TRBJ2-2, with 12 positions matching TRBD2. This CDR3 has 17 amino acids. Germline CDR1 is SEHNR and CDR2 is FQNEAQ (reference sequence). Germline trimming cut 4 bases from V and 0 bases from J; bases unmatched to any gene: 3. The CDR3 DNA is TGTGCCAGCAGCTCTCTAGCGGGGGGGTCGAACACCGGGGAGCTGTTTTTT. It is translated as CASSSLAGGSNTGELFF.

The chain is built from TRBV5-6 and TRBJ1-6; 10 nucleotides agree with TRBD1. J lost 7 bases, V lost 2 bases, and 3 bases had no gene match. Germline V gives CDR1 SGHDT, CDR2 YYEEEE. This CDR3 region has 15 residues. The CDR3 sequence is CASSLPGQGNSPLHF. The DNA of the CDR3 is TGTGCCAGCAGCTTACCGGGACAGGGGAATTCACCCCTCCACTTT.

CDR3 in amino acids: CASSLTRGEQPQHF. CDR3 sequence (DNA): TGTGCCAGCAGCTTAACCCGCGGGGAGCAGCCCCAGCATTTT. The genes are TRBV7-2 and TRBJ1-5, with D unresolved. The V end was cut by 2 bases, the J end by 7 bases, with 12 bases between. The V gene's germline CDR1 is SGHTA and CDR2 FQGNSA. The CDR3 has 14 amino acids.

The CDR3 nucleotides read TGTGCCAGCAGCTCGGGACTAGCGCTCCCGGCCCAGTACTTC. Translated: CASSSGLALPAQYF. The chain employs TRBV5-6 and TRBJ2-5; 10 nucleotides match TRBD2. This CDR3 comprises 14 residues. The J segment lost 9 bases and the V segment lost 3 bases, leaving 8 bases of the junction unmatched. Germline V CDR1 and CDR2: SGHDT, YYEEEE.

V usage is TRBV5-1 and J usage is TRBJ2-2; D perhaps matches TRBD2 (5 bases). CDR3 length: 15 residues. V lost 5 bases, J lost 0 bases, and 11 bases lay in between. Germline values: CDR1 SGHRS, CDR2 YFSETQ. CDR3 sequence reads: CASSYSGSNTGELFF. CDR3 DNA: TGCGCCAGCAGTTACAGCGGTTCGAACACCGGGGAGCTGTTTTTT.

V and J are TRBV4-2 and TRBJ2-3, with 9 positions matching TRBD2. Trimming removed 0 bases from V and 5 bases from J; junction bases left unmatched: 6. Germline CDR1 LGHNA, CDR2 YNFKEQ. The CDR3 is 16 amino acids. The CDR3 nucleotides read TGTGCCAGCAGCCAAGATCCTCGCGGGGGGGGAGATACGCAGTATTTT. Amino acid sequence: CASSQDPRGGGDTQYF.

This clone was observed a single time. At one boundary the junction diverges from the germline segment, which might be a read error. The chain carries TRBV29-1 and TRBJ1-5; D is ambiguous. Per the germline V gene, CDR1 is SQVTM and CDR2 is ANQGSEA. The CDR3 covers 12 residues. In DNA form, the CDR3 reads TGCAGCGTCGAAGGGATGGGTGGGCCCCAGCATTTT. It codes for CSVEGMGGPQHF.

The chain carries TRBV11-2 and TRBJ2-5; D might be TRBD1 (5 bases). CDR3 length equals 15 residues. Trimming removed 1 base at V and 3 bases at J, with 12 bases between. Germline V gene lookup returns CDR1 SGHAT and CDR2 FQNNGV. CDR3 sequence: CASSLGLREEETQYF. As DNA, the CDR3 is TGTGCCAGCAGCTTAGGACTCAGGGAAGAAGAGACCCAGTACTTC.

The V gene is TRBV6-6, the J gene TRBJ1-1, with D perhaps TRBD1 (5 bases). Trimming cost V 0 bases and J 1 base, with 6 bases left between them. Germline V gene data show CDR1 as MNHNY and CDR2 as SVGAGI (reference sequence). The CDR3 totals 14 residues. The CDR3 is CASSYSGGNTEAFF. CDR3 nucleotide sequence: TGTGCCAGCAGTTACTCGGGGGGGAACACTGAAGCTTTCTTT.

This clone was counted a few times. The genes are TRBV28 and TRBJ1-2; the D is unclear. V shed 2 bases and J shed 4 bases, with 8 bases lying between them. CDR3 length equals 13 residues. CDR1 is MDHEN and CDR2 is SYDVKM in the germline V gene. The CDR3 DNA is TGTGCCAGCAGTTTAGCCAGTACCTATGGCTACACCTTC. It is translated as CASSLASTYGYTF.

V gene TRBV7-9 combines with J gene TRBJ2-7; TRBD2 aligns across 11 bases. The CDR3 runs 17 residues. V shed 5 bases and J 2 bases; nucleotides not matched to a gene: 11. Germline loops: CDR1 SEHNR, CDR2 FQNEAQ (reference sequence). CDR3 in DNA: TGTGCCAGCAGCCGATTGAAGACTAGCGGGGAGACCTACGAGCAGTACTTC. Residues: CASSRLKTSGETYEQYF.

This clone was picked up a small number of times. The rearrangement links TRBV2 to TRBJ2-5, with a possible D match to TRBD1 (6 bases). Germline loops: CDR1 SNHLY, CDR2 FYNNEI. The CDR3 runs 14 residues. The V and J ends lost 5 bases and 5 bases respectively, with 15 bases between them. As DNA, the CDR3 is TGTGCCAGCAGTTTACAGGGTGCCGGGGAGACCCAGTACTTC. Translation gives CASSLQGAGETQYF.

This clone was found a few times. CDR3 nucleotides: TGTGCCAGCAGCCCCGGACTAGCGGGGCCTTCCTACAATGAGCAGTTCTTC. Its protein is CASSPGLAGPSYNEQFF. The chain combines TRBV5-8 with TRBJ2-1; 12 nucleotides line up with TRBD2. This CDR3 spans 17 amino acids. Germline V lookup: CDR1 SGHTS, CDR2 YDEGEE. J lost 1 base, V lost 4 bases, and 6 bases had no gene match.

The CDR3 reads CASSQDRGRTEAFF. CDR3 in DNA: TGTGCCAGCAGCCAAGATAGAGGGAGGACTGAAGCTTTCTTT. The rearrangement uses TRBV4-2 and TRBJ1-1; D is ambiguous. The CDR3 extends over 14 amino acids. Trimming took 0 bases from V and 5 from J, leaving 10 bases between them. Germline loops: CDR1 LGHNA, CDR2 YNFKEQ.

CDR3 sequence: CASSRASGYFGGTDTQYF. As DNA, the CDR3 is TGTGCCAGCAGTAGGGCTAGCGGATACTTCGGGGGCACAGATACGCAGTATTTT. This chain joins TRBV27 and TRBJ2-3; 7 nucleotides align to TRBD2. CDR3 size: 18 residues. Germline V gene data show CDR1 as MNHEY and CDR2 as SMNVEV (reference sequence). Germline trimming cut 5 bases from V and 1 base from J; bases unmatched to any gene: 15.

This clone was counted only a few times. CDR3 in DNA: TGCAGTGCTTCAGACGGGCCTGAAGCTTTCTTT. Translated: CSASDGPEAFF. The rearrangement uses TRBV20-1 and TRBJ1-1, with D uncertain. V was trimmed by 5 bases and J by 6 bases, leaving 10 bases between them. The CDR3 consists of 11 residues. Germline lookup yields CDR1 DFQATT and CDR2 SNEGSKA (reference sequence).

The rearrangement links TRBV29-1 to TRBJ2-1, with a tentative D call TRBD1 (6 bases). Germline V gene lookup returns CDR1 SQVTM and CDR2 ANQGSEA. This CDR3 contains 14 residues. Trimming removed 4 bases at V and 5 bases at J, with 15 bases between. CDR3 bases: TGCAGCGTTGTAACTCCCAGGGGTCACAATGAGCAGTTCTTC. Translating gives CSVVTPRGHNEQFF.

CDR3 in amino acids: CASSYPADYPYEQYF. The CDR3 nucleotides read TGTGCCAGCAGCTACCCCGCGGACTACCCATACGAGCAGTACTTC. The chain joins TRBV7-9 to TRBJ2-7; tentative D call: TRBD2 (6 bases). The CDR3 length is 15 residues. The V end lost 4 bases, the J end lost 4 bases, and 17 bases lay between the germline ends. The germline gives CDR1 SEHNR, CDR2 FQNEAQ (reference sequence).

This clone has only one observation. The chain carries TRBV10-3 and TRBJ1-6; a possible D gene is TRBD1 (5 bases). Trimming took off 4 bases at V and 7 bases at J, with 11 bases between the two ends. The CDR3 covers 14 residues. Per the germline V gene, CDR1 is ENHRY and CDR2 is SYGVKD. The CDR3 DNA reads TGTGCCATCAGTGGGGGAGACAGAAATTCACCCCTCCACTTT. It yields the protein CAISGGDRNSPLHF.

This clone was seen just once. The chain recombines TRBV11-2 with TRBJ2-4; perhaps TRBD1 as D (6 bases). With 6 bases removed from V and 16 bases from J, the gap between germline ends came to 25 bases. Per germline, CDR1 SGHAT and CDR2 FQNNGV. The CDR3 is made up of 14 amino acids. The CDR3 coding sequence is TGTGCCAGCAGTCCCGGGTTGGGACAATTACTTTCATACTTC. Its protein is CASSPGLGQLLSYF.

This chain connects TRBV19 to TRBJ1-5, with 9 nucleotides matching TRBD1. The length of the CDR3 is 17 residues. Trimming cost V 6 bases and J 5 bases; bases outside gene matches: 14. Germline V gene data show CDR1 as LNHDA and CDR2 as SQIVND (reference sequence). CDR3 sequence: CASRGGTGLRRDQPQHF. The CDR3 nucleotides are TGTGCCAGTAGGGGAGGGACAGGGTTACGGAGGGATCAGCCCCAGCATTTT.

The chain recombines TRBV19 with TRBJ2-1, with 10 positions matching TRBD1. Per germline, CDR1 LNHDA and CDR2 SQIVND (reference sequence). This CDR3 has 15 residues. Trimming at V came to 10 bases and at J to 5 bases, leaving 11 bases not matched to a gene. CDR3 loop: CATIDGGQGNNEQFF. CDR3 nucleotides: TGTGCCACTATCGATGGGGGACAGGGGAACAATGAGCAGTTCTTC.

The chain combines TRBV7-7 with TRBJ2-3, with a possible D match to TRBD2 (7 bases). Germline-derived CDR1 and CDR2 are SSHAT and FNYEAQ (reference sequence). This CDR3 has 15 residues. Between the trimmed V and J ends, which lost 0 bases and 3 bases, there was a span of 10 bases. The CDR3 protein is CASSLAGGATDTQYF. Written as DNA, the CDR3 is TGTGCCAGCAGCTTAGCAGGGGGGGCGACAGATACGCAGTATTTT.

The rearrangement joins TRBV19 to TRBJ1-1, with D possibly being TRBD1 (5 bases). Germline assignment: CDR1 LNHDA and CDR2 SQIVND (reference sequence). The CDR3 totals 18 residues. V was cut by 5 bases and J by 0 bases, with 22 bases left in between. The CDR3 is CASSGQVWDVEMNTEAFF. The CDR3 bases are TGTGCCAGTAGTGGTCAGGTATGGGACGTAGAGATGAACACTGAAGCTTTCTTT.